A selection of T cell receptor beta chains follows, all from one sample in a study of identical twins. Using its own MiXCR run on the 5' RACE reads, TCRdb lists one record per CDR3 protein. The sample includes 350,000 to 500,000 distinct CDR3 sequences, roughly 18% of them seen just once. The sample taken for sequencing was naive T cells sorted from blood. These receptors were obtained from a man aged 50 to 60 in good health. Each CDR3 is given with its conserved first and last residue. D genes are given only for firm matches. Rows give clone size only sometimes, using once, few, many, or a class for an expanded clone.

d_call	v_call	j_call	clone_size	cdr3_nt	cdr3_aa
-	TRBV5-1	TRBJ1-4	many	TGCGCCAGCAGCCTAGACAGTGAAAAACTGTTTTTT	CASSLDSEKLFF
-	TRBV29-1	TRBJ2-7	many	TGCAGCGTTGAGATTAACTACGAGCAGTACTTC	CSVEINYEQYF
TRBD2	TRBV5-1	TRBJ2-1	few	TGCGCCAGCAGCTTGTTTACTAGCGGGAGTTGGAATGAGCAGTTCTTC	CASSLFTSGSWNEQFF
TRBD1	TRBV6-6	TRBJ1-2	many	TGTGCCAGCAGTTGGGACAGGGGGACCACCTTC	CASSWDRGTTF
-	TRBV6-1	TRBJ2-5	-	TGTGCCAGCAGTCCCCTTGGACCTTCAAGGACCCAGTACTTC	CASSPLGPSRTQYF
TRBD1	TRBV7-6	TRBJ2-5	-	TGTGCCAGCAGCTCACCGGGACAGGCGCAAGAGACCCAGTACTTC	CASSSPGQAQETQYF
TRBD2	TRBV7-2	TRBJ2-3	few	TGTGCCAGCGGGGGGGGAGGCACAGATACGCAGTATTTT	CASGGGGTDTQYF
-	TRBV20-1	TRBJ2-1	many	TGCAGTGCTAGTAGGGCCCGGCCAGGATTCTCCTACAATGAGCAGTTCTTC	CSASRARPGFSYNEQFF
-	TRBV4-3	TRBJ2-2	-	TGCGCCAGCAGCCAAGACAGGGTTCCCCCGAACACCGGGGAGCTGTTTTTT	CASSQDRVPPNTGELFF
-	TRBV4-2	TRBJ2-1	-	TGTGCCAGCAGCCAAGATTATACGGCCTCAGGGCCGGATGAGCAGTTCTTC	CASSQDYTASGPDEQFF
-	TRBV15	TRBJ1-2	many	TGTGCCACCAGCAGTTACAGCTACTATGGCTACACCTTC	CATSSYSYYGYTF